Shown below are 12 T cell receptor beta chains from a single sample sequenced in a study of response to subunit inactivated influenza vaccine. In TCRdb, the RT-PCR reads were re-called with MiXCR into one record per CDR3 protein. The sample consists of about 160,000 distinct CDR3 sequences, roughly a tenth of them appearing once. Specimen: non-naive T cells sorted from PBMCs, collected about 40 days after vaccination. These receptors were taken from a man aged 45-65 years who received an inactivated influenza vaccine.

The chain uses TRBV4-1 and TRBJ1-2; D might be TRBD1 (6 bases). Trimming left V 0 bases short and J 3 bases short, with 23 bases between. The CDR3 is made up of 19 amino acids. CDR1 and CDR2 from the germline V gene are MGHRA and YSYEKL. CDR3 in DNA: TGCGCCAGCAGCCAAGATGGGCTGAGAAGGGACATAAGGGACTATGGCTACACCTTC. Protein sequence: CASSQDGLRRDIRDYGYTF.

This clonotype has only a few counts. V is TRBV20-1 and J is TRBJ2-4; TRBD1 might be the D (6 bases). The CDR3 sequence is 15 residues long. The V and J ends lost 6 bases and 2 bases respectively, with 17 bases between them. Germline V gene sequence: CDR1 DFQATT, CDR2 SNEGSKA (reference sequence). The CDR3 here is CSAVQGFPSKNIQYF. Written as DNA, the CDR3 is TGCAGTGCCGTACAGGGTTTCCCCTCCAAAAACATTCAGTACTTC.

CDR3 sequence reads: CASREGAGYEKLFF. The DNA for the CDR3 is TGTGCCAGCAGGGAGGGCGCAGGTTACGAAAAACTGTTTTTT. The chain uses TRBV28 and TRBJ1-4; D is uncertain. The CDR3 length is 14 residues. Trimming cost V 6 bases and J 8 bases, with 16 bases left between them. Per germline, CDR1 MDHEN and CDR2 SYDVKM.

This clonotype was observed a few times. The chain uses TRBV27 and TRBJ1-2; 9 bases match TRBD1. CDR1 and CDR2 (germline): MNHEY, SMNVEV (reference sequence). The CDR3 contains 14 residues. The J segment lost 5 bases and the V segment lost 4 bases, leaving 5 bases of the junction unmatched. Written as DNA, the CDR3 is TGTGCCAGCAGTTGGCGGACAGGGGAGTATGGCTACACCTTC. It encodes CASSWRTGEYGYTF.

This clonotype was seen ten or more times. The chain recombines TRBV13 with TRBJ2-1; D remains ambiguous. CDR1 is PRHDT, CDR2 FYEKMQ, per germline (reference sequence). The CDR3 covers 11 residues. Trimming cost V 2 bases and J 9 bases, with 5 bases left between them. CDR3 sequence (DNA): TGTGCCAGCAGCTTAAGTGGTGAGCAGTTCTTC. This gives the protein CASSLSGEQFF.

The chain uses TRBV6-2 or TRBV6-3 and TRBJ1-5; possible D gene TRBD1, 5 bases. CDR1 MNHEY and CDR2 SVGEGT come from the germline V gene. The CDR3 loop spans 17 amino acids. The V gene lost 10 bases and the J gene lost 3 bases, with 25 bases spanning the gap. CDR3 sequence: CATTQQFRGPNNQPQHF. Here the CDR3 DNA reads TGTGCCACCACCCAGCAGTTCCGGGGACCGAACAATCAGCCCCAGCATTTT.

This clonotype was seen at least ten times. This chain uses TRBV12-3 or TRBV12-4 with TRBJ2-2; D is possibly TRBD2 (5 bases). The CDR3 extends over 13 amino acids. Trimming left V 6 bases short and J 2 bases short, with 7 bases between. The CDR3 sequence: CASRTRNTGELFF. CDR3 coding DNA: TGTGCCAGCAGAACTAGAAACACCGGGGAGCTGTTTTTT.

This clonotype was recorded many times. V usage is TRBV27 and J usage is TRBJ2-1; D is undetermined. This CDR3 is built from 14 residues. Germline V lookup: CDR1 MNHEY, CDR2 SMNVEV (reference sequence). Trimming cost V 7 bases and J 6 bases, with 16 bases left between them. DNA for the CDR3: TGTGCCAGCACGGACGCCCCATGGGGCAATGAGCAGTTCTTC. Amino acid sequence: CASTDAPWGNEQFF.

This rearrangement joins TRBV9 to TRBJ2-1, with no clear D. V gave up 3 bases and J gave up 10 bases, with 17 bases separating them. Germline V lookup: CDR1 SGDLS, CDR2 YYNGEE. The CDR3 loop spans 14 amino acids. The CDR3 coding sequence is TGTGCCAGCAGCGCCCGGTCGAATCTCGCCGAGCAGTTCTTC. Protein sequence: CASSARSNLAEQFF. Based on the CDR3 plus reference TRBV9 and TRBJ2-1, the full variable domain is DSGVTQTPKHLITATGQRVTLRCSPRSGDLSVYWYQQSLDQGLQFLIQYYNGEERAKGNILERFSAQQFPDLHSELNLSSLELGDSALYFCASSARSNLAEQFFGPGTRLTVL.

Worth noting for this clonotype: A read error is likely, as this CDR3 ends without the conserved phenylalanine or tryptophan. In nucleotides, the CDR3 is TGTGCCAGTAGTATACGGGACAGGTCCTACGAGCAGTACTCC. This codes for CASSIRDRSYEQYS. V and J are TRBV19 and TRBJ2-7; 8 bases fit TRBD1. V lost 2 bases to trimming and J lost 1 base; unmatched junction nucleotides: 1. This CDR3 has 14 amino acids. CDR1 and CDR2 from the germline V gene are LNHDA and SQIVND (reference sequence).

This clonotype was picked up a small number of times. This chain links TRBV20-1 with TRBJ2-7, with D possibly matching TRBD1 (7 bases). Trimming stripped 2 bases from V and 7 bases from J, with 21 bases between. Germline lookup yields CDR1 DFQATT and CDR2 SNEGSKA (reference sequence). CDR3 length equals 15 residues. CDR3 bases: TGCAGTGCTAGACCCAAGGAGCGGGCAGGGGGGGAGCAGTACTTC. Its protein is CSARPKERAGGEQYF.

V gene TRBV3-1 combines with J gene TRBJ1-1, with D uncertain. Trimming stripped 0 bases from V and 2 bases from J, with 7 bases between. Germline CDR1 LGHDT, CDR2 YNNKEL (reference sequence). The CDR3 has 14 residues. CDR3 in amino acids: CASSQDAGNTEAFF. In nucleotides, the CDR3 is TGTGCCAGCAGCCAAGATGCGGGTAACACTGAAGCTTTCTTT.